Presented here are 30 T cell receptor beta chains from one specimen sequenced in a study of cytomegalovirus exposure and HLA in healthy donors. Both 60 Vbeta primers and 13 Jbeta primers went into the PCR. Assay used: immunoSEQ multiplex PCR; TCRdb lists only in-frame clones, some missing. In the table there are around 190,000 clones, about 85% of which are singletons. Specimen: PBMCs. All receptors derive from a woman aged 45-59 years in good health and CMV-seronegative.

Details on this clone: The same CDR3 can be traced to other DNA sequences in this sample. The chain combines TRBV25-1 with TRBJ1-5; 7 bases are shared with TRBD1. J gave up 7 bases and V 3 bases, and 12 bases lay outside the gene matches. CDR3 size: 16 residues. CDR1 is MGHDK and CDR2 is SYGVNS in the germline V gene. CDR3 bases: TGTGCCAGCAGTGAGACCTCGACAGGGTACAACCAGCCCCAGCATTTT. Translation gives CASSETSTGYNQPQHF.

The rearrangement joins TRBV2 to TRBJ2-5; 9 bases are shared with TRBD1. Germline values: CDR1 SNHLY, CDR2 FYNNEI. This CDR3 comprises 16 residues. V dropped 6 bases and J dropped 4; count of bases not matched to a gene: 12. The CDR3 here is CASSSGTGIFGETQYF. The CDR3 DNA reads TGTGCCAGCAGCTCCGGGACAGGGATTTTCGGAGAGACCCAGTACTTC.

The chain is built from TRBV6-5 and TRBJ1-2; TRBD1 matches at 8 bases. The CDR3 loop spans 15 amino acids. The germline gives CDR1 MNHEY, CDR2 SVGAGI. The V segment lost 0 bases and the J segment 10 bases; nucleotides outside the gene matches: 10. The CDR3 here is CASSYSRQGSTAYTF. The CDR3 nucleotides are TGTGCCAGCAGTTACTCTAGACAGGGGTCTACCGCCTACACCTTC.

J is TRBJ1-1 and V is TRBV6-5; D is ambiguous. The CDR3 length is 15 residues. V lost 7 bases, J lost 0 bases, and 15 bases lay in between. CDR1 and CDR2 (germline): MNHEY, SVGAGI. The CDR3 is CASTATPTMNTEAFF. The CDR3 DNA is TGTGCCAGCACCGCGACACCTACAATGAACACTGAAGCTTTCTTT.

There are a few counts of this clone. The sample carries other DNA sequences with the same CDR3. The chain links TRBV5-6 to TRBJ1-2; possible D gene TRBD1, 5 bases. This CDR3 contains 14 residues. Germline-derived CDR1 and CDR2 are SGHDT and YYEEEE. Between the trimmed V and J ends, which lost 0 bases and 3 bases, there was a span of 9 bases. CDR3 residues: CASSLGQGYYGYTF. The CDR3 nucleotides read TGTGCCAGCAGCTTGGGGCAGGGCTACTATGGCTACACCTTC.

The chain carries TRBV27 and TRBJ2-7; 8 bases are a match to TRBD1. Germline values: CDR1 MNHEY, CDR2 SMNVEV (reference sequence). The CDR3 sequence is 14 residues long. The V gene end was trimmed by 7 bases and the J gene end by 4 bases; junction bases not matched to a gene: 9. As DNA, the CDR3 is TGTGCCAGCAAGACAACAGGGGGACCGTACGAGCAGTACTTC. Translated, it gives CASKTTGGPYEQYF.

V and J are TRBV10-3 and TRBJ2-7; D is perhaps TRBD1 (5 bases). CDR3 length: 15 residues. V was cut by 10 bases and J by 2 bases, with 21 bases left in between. Germline V gene sequence: CDR1 ENHRY, CDR2 SYGVKD. CDR3 bases: TGTGCCACCGTGATAAGCCCGGCAGGGCCCTACGAGCAGTACTTC. It specifies CATVISPAGPYEQYF.

V is TRBV9 and J is TRBJ2-2, with 7 bases lining up with TRBD2. Germline V gene lookup returns CDR1 SGDLS and CDR2 YYNGEE. Trimming removed 1 base from V and 4 bases from J; junction bases left unmatched: 4. The CDR3 runs 15 residues. This CDR3 reads CASSVSGASTGELFF. Here the CDR3 DNA reads TGTGCCAGCAGCGTAAGCGGGGCGAGCACCGGGGAGCTGTTTTTT.

V and J are TRBV4-3 and TRBJ2-5, with a possible D match to TRBD2 (6 bases). V was pared by 4 bases and J by 2 bases, with 14 bases between. The CDR3 length is 15 residues. Germline CDR1 is LGHNA and CDR2 is YSLEER. The CDR3 sequence is CASSPRGITQETQYF. The CDR3 nucleotides are TGCGCCAGCAGCCCCCGGGGGATTACTCAAGAGACCCAGTACTTC.

This clone was seen a single time. The chain employs TRBV2 and TRBJ2-2, with 10 nucleotides matching TRBD2. Unmatched junction bases numbered 6, after V lost 5 bases and J lost 9 bases. CDR3 size: 14 residues. Per the germline V gene, CDR1 is SNHLY and CDR2 is FYNNEI. DNA of the CDR3: TGTGCCAGCAGTCCCAGCGGGAGGGCCAGGGAGCTGTTTTTT. Translated, it gives CASSPSGRARELFF.

This sequence joins TRBV9 and TRBJ1-5, with 7 bases lining up with TRBD1. The J segment lost 6 bases and the V segment lost 4 bases, leaving 10 bases of the junction unmatched. From germline, CDR1 is SGDLS and CDR2 YYNGEE. The CDR3 totals 15 residues. CDR3 DNA: TGTGCCAGCAGCCCCAGGGGGGACCTAGTTCAGCCCCAGCATTTT. Translating it yields CASSPRGDLVQPQHF.

The V gene is TRBV14, the J gene TRBJ2-3, with D perhaps TRBD2 (6 bases). The CDR3 is made up of 17 amino acids. Per germline, CDR1 SGHDN and CDR2 FVKESK. V lost 4 bases, J lost 3 bases, and 20 bases lay in between. Written as DNA, the CDR3 is TGTGCCAGCAGCCCGCGTGGAGGGGCTTTGAGAACAGATACGCAGTATTTT. Translated: CASSPRGGALRTDTQYF.

The chain uses TRBV15 and TRBJ2-2; TRBD2 aligns across 7 bases. From germline, CDR1 is LNHNV and CDR2 YYDKDF (reference sequence). The CDR3 is 15 amino acids. V shed 6 bases, J shed 0 bases, and the junction held 4 bases outside the gene matches. CDR3 DNA sequence: TGTGCCACCAGAAGGGGAGGGTCGAACACCGGGGAGCTGTTTTTT. The encoded protein is CATRRGGSNTGELFF.

The rearrangement joins TRBV7-9 to TRBJ2-1; 11 bases match TRBD2. The CDR3 extends over 16 amino acids. CDR1 is SEHNR, CDR2 FQNEAQ, per germline (reference sequence). The V and J ends lost 2 bases and 9 bases, in that order; junction bases with no gene match: 9. The CDR3 spells CASSLISSGRAREQFF. CDR3 DNA sequence: TGTGCCAGCAGCTTAATTAGTAGCGGGAGGGCCCGTGAGCAGTTCTTC.

The genes are TRBV5-5 and TRBJ2-7, with 9 bases matching TRBD2. Germline V lookup: CDR1 SGHKS, CDR2 YYEKEE (reference sequence). This CDR3 contains 13 residues. V dropped 5 bases and J dropped 0; count of bases not matched to a gene: 0. The CDR3 DNA reads as TGTGCCAGCAGACTAGCGGGCTCCTACGAGCAGTACTTC. Translating gives CASRLAGSYEQYF.

This rearrangement joins TRBV19 to TRBJ2-2; TRBD1 matches at 10 bases. V was clipped by 9 bases and J by 6 bases; unmatched bases: 13. Germline lookup yields CDR1 LNHDA and CDR2 SQIVND (reference sequence). The CDR3 runs 16 residues. The CDR3 bases are TGTGCCAGCGAACTTCCGGGACAGGGGACGGCCGGGGAGCTGTTTTTT. Translation: CASELPGQGTAGELFF.

The chain combines TRBV5-1 with TRBJ2-1, with 13 positions matching TRBD2. Germline-derived CDR1 and CDR2 are SGHRS and YFSETQ. The CDR3 totals 15 residues. V lost 4 bases and J lost 9; bases outside the gene matches: 7. CDR3 in amino acids: CASSPGLAGKGEQFF. Here the CDR3 DNA reads TGCGCCAGCAGCCCGGGACTAGCGGGAAAGGGTGAGCAGTTCTTC.

The sample holds many counts of this clone. This chain connects TRBV4-3 to TRBJ1-1; 10 nucleotides line up with TRBD1. The CDR3 consists of 18 residues. V trimming: 0 bases; J trimming: 5 bases; junction bases outside the gene matches: 12. Germline lookup yields CDR1 LGHNA and CDR2 YSLEER. Written as DNA, the CDR3 is TGCGCCAGCAGCCAAGATTCGGGGTCAGGACAGGGGGGGACTGAAGCTTTCTTT. Its translation: CASSQDSGSGQGGTEAFF.

This chain joins TRBV7-2 and TRBJ1-3; D remains unclear. The CDR3 spans 14 residues. Trimming removed 2 bases at V and 2 bases at J, with 7 bases between. The germline gives CDR1 SGHTA, CDR2 FQGNSA. The CDR3 DNA sequence: TGTGCCAGCAGCTTATCTATCGCTGGAAACACCATATATTTT. This codes for CASSLSIAGNTIYF.

This clone was observed a single time. V usage is TRBV6-5 and J usage is TRBJ1-6; 7 nucleotides agree with TRBD1. V shed 5 bases, J shed 18 bases, and the junction held 13 bases outside the gene matches. Per the germline V gene, CDR1 is MNHEY and CDR2 is SVGAGI. The CDR3 runs 13 residues. The CDR3 sequence: CASSQLGTDLPHF. CDR3 DNA sequence: TGTGCCAGCAGTCAGCTTGGGACAGATCTTCCCCACTTT.

This clone has a single count. The V call is TRBV7-2, the J call TRBJ2-7, with a tentative D call TRBD1 (5 bases). V shed 2 bases and J shed 4 bases, with 9 bases lying between them. The V gene's germline CDR1 is SGHTA and CDR2 FQGNSA. The CDR3 runs to 13 residues. The CDR3 DNA follows: TGTGCCAGCAGCTTAAGAAAGGGGTACGAGCAGTACTTC. This codes for CASSLRKGYEQYF.

The chain couples TRBV29-1 to TRBJ2-2; weak D call: TRBD2 (6 bases). The CDR3 is made up of 14 amino acids. Looked up from germline, CDR1 is SQVTM and CDR2 is ANQGSEA. V was clipped by 6 bases and J by 1 base, with 12 bases between them. For the CDR3, the DNA is TGCAGCGTCGAGGCGGGAAGGAACACCGGGGAGCTGTTTTTT. This translates into CSVEAGRNTGELFF.

In its sample, this clone was seen once. The chain recombines TRBV5-1 with TRBJ1-2, with TRBD1 as a possible D gene (6 bases). This CDR3 contains 14 residues. Germline V gives CDR1 SGHRS, CDR2 YFSETQ. V lost 0 bases and J 3 bases, leaving 9 bases between the germline ends. CDR3 DNA: TGCGCCAGCAGCTTGGCAAGGACAGACTATGGCTACACCTTC. It translates to CASSLARTDYGYTF.

The chain couples TRBV28 to TRBJ2-3, with D uncertain. Per germline, CDR1 MDHEN and CDR2 SYDVKM. V shed 4 bases and J shed 2 bases, with 10 bases lying between them. The CDR3 covers 14 residues. CDR3 coding DNA: TGTGCCAGCAGTTCTCGCGGATTCACAGATACGCAGTATTTT. Residues: CASSSRGFTDTQYF.

This rearrangement joins TRBV18 to TRBJ1-5; 8 bases align to TRBD1. The length of the CDR3 is 15 residues. CDR1 and CDR2 from the germline V gene are KGHSH and LQKENI. The V segment lost 6 bases and the J segment 2 bases; nucleotides outside the gene matches: 6. CDR3 sequence reads: CASSLDRGRNQPQHF. In DNA form, the CDR3 reads TGTGCCAGCTCGCTCGACAGGGGTCGCAATCAGCCCCAGCATTTT.

The rearrangement links TRBV5-1 to TRBJ1-1, with D unclear. The CDR3 has 15 residues. Germline V CDR1 and CDR2: SGHRS, YFSETQ. V was trimmed by 1 base and J by 2 bases, leaving 12 bases between them. CDR3 DNA sequence: TGCGCCAGCAGCTTGTTCTCAGGTGCTAACACTGAAGCTTTCTTT. Amino acid sequence: CASSLFSGANTEAFF.

This clone was seen only a few times. The rearrangement uses TRBV4-1 and TRBJ1-5; no firm D call. The CDR3 is made up of 17 amino acids. Between the trimmed V and J ends, which lost 1 base and 0 bases, there was a span of 13 bases. Germline lookup yields CDR1 MGHRA and CDR2 YSYEKL. CDR3 sequence: CASSQVAVYLSNQPQHF. CDR3 in DNA: TGCGCCAGCAGCCAAGTGGCCGTTTACCTTAGCAATCAGCCCCAGCATTTT.

V usage is TRBV6-6 and J usage is TRBJ1-2; possible D gene TRBD1, 6 bases. With 6 bases removed from V and 4 bases from J, the gap between germline ends came to 18 bases. Germline CDR1 MNHNY, CDR2 SVGAGI (reference sequence). This CDR3 spans 15 amino acids. CDR3 in amino acids: CASSPRLRGGYGYTF. In DNA, the CDR3 is TGTGCCAGCAGCCCTCGGCTCCGAGGGGGCTATGGCTACACCTTC.

J is TRBJ2-3 and V is TRBV19, with 8 positions matching TRBD2. Germline V gives CDR1 LNHDA, CDR2 SQIVND (reference sequence). The CDR3 is 15 residues long. V lost 2 bases to trimming and J lost 3 bases; unmatched junction nucleotides: 4. The CDR3 nucleotides read TGTGCCAGTAGTATAAGTAGCGGGGATACAGATACGCAGTATTTT. Translated: CASSISSGDTDTQYF.

The chain combines TRBV9 with TRBJ2-7; 9 positions agree with TRBD2. CDR1 and CDR2 (germline): SGDLS, YYNGEE. V was clipped by 4 bases and J by 7 bases; unmatched bases: 9. The CDR3 is 14 amino acids. The CDR3 protein is CASSIGGGAEEQYF. The CDR3 coding sequence is TGTGCCAGCAGCATCGGCGGGGGGGCGGAAGAGCAGTACTTC.